Listed below are T cell receptor beta chains from one sample, sequenced in a study of cytomegalovirus exposure and HLA in healthy donors. Only in-frame clones appear in the TCRdb table, and some are missing; sequencing was by immunoSEQ multiplex PCR. This table has about 140,000 clones, over 75% appearing once. Sequenced sample: PBMCs. The origin of the receptors is a man in his forties or fifties in good health and CMV-seronegative. Both conserved end residues are part of each CDR3. The order of the fields is V gene, clone size, CDR3 protein. Only part of the rows carry a size: once, few, many, or a class if the clone is expanded.

TRBV4-3,.,CASSQAYLAGHQETQYF
TRBV28,once,CASSSQGGYTEAFF
TRBV19,once,CASSGQSYEQYF
TRBV28,.,CASLDRSSYEQYF
TRBV29-1,.,CSVEDLPSGSYNEQFF
TRBV2,.,CASHGTPNSPLHF
TRBV9,.,CASSVGAGGTDTQYF
TRBV2,.,CASYRDYNSPLHF
TRBV29-1,.,CSVEVTGAYEQYF
TRBV7-2,.,CASSLWGDTEAFF
TRBV7-2,.,CASSFLAGANTGELFF